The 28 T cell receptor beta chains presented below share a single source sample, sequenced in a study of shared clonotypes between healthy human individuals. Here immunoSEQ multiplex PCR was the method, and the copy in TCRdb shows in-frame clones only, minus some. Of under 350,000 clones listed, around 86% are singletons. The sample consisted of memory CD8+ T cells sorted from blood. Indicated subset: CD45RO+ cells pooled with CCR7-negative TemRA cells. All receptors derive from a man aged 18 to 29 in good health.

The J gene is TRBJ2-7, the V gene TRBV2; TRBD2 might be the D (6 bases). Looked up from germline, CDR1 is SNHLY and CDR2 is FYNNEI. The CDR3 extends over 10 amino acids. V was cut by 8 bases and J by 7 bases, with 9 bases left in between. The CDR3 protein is CASGGGEQYF. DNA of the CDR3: TGTGCCAGCGGAGGAGGGGAGCAGTACTTC.

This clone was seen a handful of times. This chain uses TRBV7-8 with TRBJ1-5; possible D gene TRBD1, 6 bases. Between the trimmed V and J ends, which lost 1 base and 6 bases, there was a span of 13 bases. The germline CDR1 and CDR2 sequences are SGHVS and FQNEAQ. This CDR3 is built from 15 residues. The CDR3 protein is CASSLGPGEGQPQHF. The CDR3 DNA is TGTGCCAGCAGCTTAGGCCCAGGGGAGGGTCAGCCCCAGCATTTT.

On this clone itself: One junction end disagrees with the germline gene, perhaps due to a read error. The CDR3 is CARSSSIGSYNEQFF. CDR3 coding DNA: TGTGCCAGAAGCTCCTCTATTGGGTCCTACAATGAGCAGTTCTTC. The chain joins TRBV7-9 to TRBJ2-1; D unclear. The CDR3 is 15 amino acids. Germline values: CDR1 SEHNR, CDR2 FQNEAQ (reference sequence). Filled out from reference TRBV7-9 and TRBJ2-1, the complete variable domain reads DTGVSQNPRHKITKRGQNVTFRCDPISEHNRLYWYRQTLGQGPEFLTYFQNEAQLEKSRLLSDRFSAERPKGSFSTLEIQRTEQGDSAMYLCARSSSIGSYNEQFFGPGTRLTVL.

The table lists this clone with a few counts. Written as DNA, the CDR3 is TGTGCCAGCAGTGTTTGGGCGGGGACTGAAGCTTTCTTT. Residues: CASSVWAGTEAFF. The chain recombines TRBV2 with TRBJ1-1; D call uncertain. The CDR3 contains 13 residues. V lost 4 bases and J 5 bases, leaving 11 bases between the germline ends. Germline assignment: CDR1 SNHLY and CDR2 FYNNEI.

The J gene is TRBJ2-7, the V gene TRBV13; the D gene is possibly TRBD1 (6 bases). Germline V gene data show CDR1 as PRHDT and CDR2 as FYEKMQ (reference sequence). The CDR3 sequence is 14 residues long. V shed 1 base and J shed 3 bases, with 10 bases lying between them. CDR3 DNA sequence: TGTGCCAGCAGCTTAGATAGGGGGATCTACGAGCAGTACTTC. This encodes CASSLDRGIYEQYF. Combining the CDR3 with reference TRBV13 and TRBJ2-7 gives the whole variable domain AAGVIQSPRHLIKEKRETATLKCYPIPRHDTVYWYQQGPGQDPQFLISFYEKMQSDKGSIPDRFSAQQFSDYHSELNMSSLELGDSALYFCASSLDRGIYEQYFGPGTRLTVT.

The CDR3 spells CASSLRGNNEQFF. The CDR3 nucleotides read TGTGCCAGCAGTTTGAGGGGGAACAATGAGCAGTTCTTC. The chain is built from TRBV6-5 and TRBJ2-1; D might be TRBD1 (6 bases). V was cut by 4 bases and J by 5 bases, with 9 bases left in between. The CDR3 totals 13 residues. Germline V gives CDR1 MNHEY, CDR2 SVGAGI.

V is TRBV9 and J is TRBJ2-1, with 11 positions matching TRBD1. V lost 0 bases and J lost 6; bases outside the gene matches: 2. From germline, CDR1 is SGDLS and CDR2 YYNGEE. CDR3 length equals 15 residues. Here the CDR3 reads CASSVEGQGVNEQFF. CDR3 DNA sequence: TGTGCCAGCAGCGTAGAGGGACAGGGGGTCAATGAGCAGTTCTTC.

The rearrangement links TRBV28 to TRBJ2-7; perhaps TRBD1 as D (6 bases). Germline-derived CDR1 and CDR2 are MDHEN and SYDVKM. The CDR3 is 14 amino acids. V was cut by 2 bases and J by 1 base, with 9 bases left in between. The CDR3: CASSLRQVSYEQYF. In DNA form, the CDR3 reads TGTGCCAGCAGTTTACGACAGGTTTCCTACGAGCAGTACTTC.

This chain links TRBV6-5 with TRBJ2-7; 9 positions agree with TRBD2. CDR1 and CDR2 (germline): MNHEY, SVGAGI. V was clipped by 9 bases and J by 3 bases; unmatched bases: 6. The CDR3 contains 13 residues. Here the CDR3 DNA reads TGTGCCAGTGCGGGGGGGCTCGGCTACGAGCAGTACTTC. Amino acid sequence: CASAGGLGYEQYF.

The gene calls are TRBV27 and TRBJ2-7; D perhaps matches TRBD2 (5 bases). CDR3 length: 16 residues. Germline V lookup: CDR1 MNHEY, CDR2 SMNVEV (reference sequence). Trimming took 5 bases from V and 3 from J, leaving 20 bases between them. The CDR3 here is CASSPEGWTGFYEQYF. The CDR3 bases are TGTGCCAGCAGTCCGGAAGGTTGGACGGGATTCTACGAGCAGTACTTC.

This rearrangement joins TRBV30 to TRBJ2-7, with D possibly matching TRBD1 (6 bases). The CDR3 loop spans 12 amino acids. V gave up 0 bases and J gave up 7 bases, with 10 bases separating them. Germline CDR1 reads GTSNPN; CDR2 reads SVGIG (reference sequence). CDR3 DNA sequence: TGTGCCTGGAGTGTAGGGACAACTGAGCAGTACTTC. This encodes CAWSVGTTEQYF. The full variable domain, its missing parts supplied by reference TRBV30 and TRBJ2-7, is SQTIHQWPATLVQPVGSPLSLECTVEGTSNPNLYWYRQAAGRGLQLLFYSVGIGQISSEVPQNLSASRPQDRQFILSSKKLLLSDSGFYLCAWSVGTTEQYFGPGTRLTVT.

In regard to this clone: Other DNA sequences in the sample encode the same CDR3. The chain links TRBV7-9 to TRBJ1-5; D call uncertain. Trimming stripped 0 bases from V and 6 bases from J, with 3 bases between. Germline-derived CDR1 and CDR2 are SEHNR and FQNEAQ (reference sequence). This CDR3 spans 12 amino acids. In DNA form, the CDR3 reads TGTGCCAGCAGCTTAGCCGGTCAGCCCCAGCATTTT. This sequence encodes CASSLAGQPQHF.

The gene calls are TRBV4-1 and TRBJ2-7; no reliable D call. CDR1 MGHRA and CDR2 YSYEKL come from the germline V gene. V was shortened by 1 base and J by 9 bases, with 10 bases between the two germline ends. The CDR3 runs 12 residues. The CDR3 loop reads CASSQAAGAQYF. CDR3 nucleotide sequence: TGCGCCAGCAGCCAAGCGGCAGGCGCGCAGTACTTC.

The CDR3 coding sequence is TGCGCCAGCAGCCAAGAGGGGGACAGGGGGCACTACAATGAGCAGTTCTTC. This gives the protein CASSQEGDRGHYNEQFF. V usage is TRBV4-1 and J usage is TRBJ2-1, with TRBD1 matching 12 bases. Germline CDR1 reads MGHRA; CDR2 reads YSYEKL. The J segment lost 3 bases and the V segment lost 0 bases, leaving 3 bases of the junction unmatched. The CDR3 contains 17 residues.

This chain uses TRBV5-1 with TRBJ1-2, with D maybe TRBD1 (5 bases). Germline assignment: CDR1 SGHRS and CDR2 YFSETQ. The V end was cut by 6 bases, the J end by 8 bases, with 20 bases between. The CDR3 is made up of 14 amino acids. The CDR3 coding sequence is TGCGCCAGCACCATGCTTGGTGCAGGGAGCGGCTACACCTTC. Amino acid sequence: CASTMLGAGSGYTF. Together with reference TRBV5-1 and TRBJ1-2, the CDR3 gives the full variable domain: KAGVTQTPRYLIKTRGQQVTLSCSPISGHRSVSWYQQTPGQGLQFLFEYFSETQRNKGNFPGRFSGRQFSNSRSEMNVSTLELGDSALYLCASTMLGAGSGYTFGSGTRLTVV.

Here the CDR3 reads CASGQGEGEQYF. The CDR3 DNA sequence: TGCGCCAGCGGACAGGGGGAGGGCGAGCAGTACTTC. The chain employs TRBV10-1 and TRBJ2-7, with 10 bases identical to TRBD1. Looked up from germline, CDR1 is WNHNN and CDR2 is SYGVQD (reference sequence). The junction had 4 bases not matched to a gene; V was cut back by 8 bases and J by 6 bases. This CDR3 comprises 12 residues.

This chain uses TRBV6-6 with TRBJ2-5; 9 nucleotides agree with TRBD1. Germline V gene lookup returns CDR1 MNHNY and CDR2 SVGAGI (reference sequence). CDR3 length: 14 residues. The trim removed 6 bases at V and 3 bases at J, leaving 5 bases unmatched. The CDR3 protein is CASSRRDREETQYF. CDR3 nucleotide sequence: TGTGCCAGCAGCCGCCGGGACAGGGAAGAGACCCAGTACTTC.

In DNA form, the CDR3 reads TGTGCCAGCAGTTTACCTGCGGGGGGGGACAATGAGCAGTTCTTC. It is translated as CASSLPAGGDNEQFF. V is TRBV27 and J is TRBJ2-1; 9 bases line up with TRBD2. V shed 2 bases, J shed 5 bases, and the junction held 4 bases outside the gene matches. Looked up from germline, CDR1 is MNHEY and CDR2 is SMNVEV (reference sequence). The CDR3 covers 15 residues.

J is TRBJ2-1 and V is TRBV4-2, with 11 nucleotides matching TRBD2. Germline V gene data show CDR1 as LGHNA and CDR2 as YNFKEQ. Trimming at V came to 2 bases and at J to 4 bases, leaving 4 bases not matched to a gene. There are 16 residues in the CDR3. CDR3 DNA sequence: TGTGCCAGCAGCCAACCCGGGACTAGCGGTTACAATGAGCAGTTCTTC. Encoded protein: CASSQPGTSGYNEQFF.

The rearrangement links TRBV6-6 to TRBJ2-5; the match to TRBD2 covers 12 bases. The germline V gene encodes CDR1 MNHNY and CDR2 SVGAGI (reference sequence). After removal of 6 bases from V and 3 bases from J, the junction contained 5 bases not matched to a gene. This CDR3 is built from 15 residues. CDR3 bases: TGTGCCAGCAGCCTAGCGGGAGGGCCGAAAGAGACCCAGTACTTC. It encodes CASSLAGGPKETQYF.

The CDR3 is CASSLELAWEQFF. The CDR3 nucleotides are TGCGCCAGCAGCTTGGAGCTAGCATGGGAGCAGTTCTTC. The V call is TRBV5-1, the J call TRBJ2-1, with D possibly TRBD2 on 5 matching bases. The CDR3 spans 13 residues. The ends were cut back, 0 bases at V and 10 bases at J, with 11 bases in the middle. CDR1 is SGHRS, CDR2 YFSETQ, per germline.

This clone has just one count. The CDR3 is CAIPDWNEQYF. CDR3 DNA: TGTGCCATCCCCGATTGGAACGAGCAGTACTTC. The V and J genes are TRBV6-6 and TRBJ2-7; D not resolved. V lost 10 bases and J lost 5, with 12 bases in between. In germline, CDR1 is MNHNY, CDR2 SVGAGI (reference sequence). This CDR3 has 11 residues.

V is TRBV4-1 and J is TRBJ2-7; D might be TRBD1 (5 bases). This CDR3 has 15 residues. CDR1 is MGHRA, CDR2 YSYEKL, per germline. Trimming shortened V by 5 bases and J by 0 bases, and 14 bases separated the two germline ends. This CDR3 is CASSLGARNSYEQYF. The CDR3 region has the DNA TGCGCCAGCAGCTTAGGGGCACGGAACTCCTACGAGCAGTACTTC.

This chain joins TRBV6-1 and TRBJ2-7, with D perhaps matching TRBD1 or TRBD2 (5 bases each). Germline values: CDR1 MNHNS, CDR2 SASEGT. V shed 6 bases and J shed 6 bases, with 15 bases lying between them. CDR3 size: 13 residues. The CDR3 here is CASSQRGRAEQYF. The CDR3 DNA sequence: TGTGCCAGCAGCCAGAGGGGCAGGGCCGAGCAGTACTTC.

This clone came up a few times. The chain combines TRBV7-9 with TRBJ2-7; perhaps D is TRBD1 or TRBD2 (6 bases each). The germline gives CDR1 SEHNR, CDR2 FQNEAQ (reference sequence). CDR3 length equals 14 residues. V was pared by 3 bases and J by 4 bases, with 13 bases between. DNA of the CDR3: TGTGCCAGCAGCTTCGTCGGGGGCTGGTACGAGCAGTACTTC. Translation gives CASSFVGGWYEQYF.

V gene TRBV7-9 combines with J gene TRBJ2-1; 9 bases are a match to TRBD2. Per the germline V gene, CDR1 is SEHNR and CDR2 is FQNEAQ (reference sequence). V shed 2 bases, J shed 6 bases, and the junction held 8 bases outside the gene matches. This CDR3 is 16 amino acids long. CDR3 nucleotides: TGTGCCAGCAGCTTACCTCTAGCGGGACAACTCAATGAGCAGTTCTTC. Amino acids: CASSLPLAGQLNEQFF.

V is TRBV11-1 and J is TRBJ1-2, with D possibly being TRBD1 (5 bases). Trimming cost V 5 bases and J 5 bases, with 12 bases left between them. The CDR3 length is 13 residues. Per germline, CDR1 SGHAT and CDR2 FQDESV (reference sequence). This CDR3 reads CASSQIQGYGYTF. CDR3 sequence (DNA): TGTGCCAGCAGCCAAATTCAGGGTTATGGCTACACCTTC.

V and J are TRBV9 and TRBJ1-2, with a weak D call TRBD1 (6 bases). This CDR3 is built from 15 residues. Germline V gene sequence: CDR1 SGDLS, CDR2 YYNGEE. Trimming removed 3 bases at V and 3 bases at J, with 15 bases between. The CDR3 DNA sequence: TGTGCCAGCAGCGCCTTACAGGGCCTTGACTATGGCTACACCTTC. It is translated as CASSALQGLDYGYTF.